This T cell receptor beta chain comes out of a study of T cell repertoires in cytomegalovirus infection. The CDR3 runs to 16 residues. From germline, CDR1 is MNHEY and CDR2 SMNVEV (reference sequence). The ends were cut back, 6 bases at V and 0 bases at J, with 16 bases in the middle. For this clonotype: Its antigen is currently unknown.

In TCRdb, the reads were re-called with MiXCR into one record per CDR3 protein. The sample has around 210,000 distinct CDR3 sequences; approximately 7% are singletons. The study's findings and limits: HLA-C-restricted CMV clonotypes gave the most frequent clonotype in two of eight donors. Cumulative frequency (of public TCR beta family members) identified carriers of CMV plus the relevant HLA.

The sample was PBMCs. The receptor's source is a human donor in good health (CMV status not recorded). Some clones in this sample may be carry-over from other donors' samples. V gene TRBV27 combines with J gene TRBJ2-3; no definite D call. This CDR3 is CASSRSRQHSTDTQYF. CDR3 nucleotides: TGTGCCAGCAGCCGATCCCGGCAACACAGCACAGATACGCAGTATTTT.